This T cell receptor (beta chain) came from a study of cytomegalovirus exposure and HLA in healthy donors. Study-level points and caveats: Researchers counted 164 TCR beta chains as cytomegalovirus-associated.

From the approximately 120-subject validation cohort, which was separate from the approximately 670-subject first cohort, the donors were drawn. Clones were sequenced by immunoSEQ multiplex PCR, and TCRdb holds only the in-frame ones, with some missing. The sample carries 57,000 or so clones, roughly nine tenths recorded once. The CDR3 has 16 amino acids. Trimming left V 2 bases short and J 1 base short, with 14 bases between. Germline assignment: CDR1 MDHEN and CDR2 SYDVKM. Turning to this clone: What it binds is unknown.

The sequence was obtained from a woman aged 25 to 39 in good health and CMV-seronegative. Sequencing used PBMCs. The V gene is TRBV28, the J gene TRBJ1-1; D is unresolved. The CDR3 DNA reads TGTGCCAGCAGTTTACCCCTGGACGGGAAGAACACTGAAGCTTTCTTT. It translates to CASSLPLDGKNTEAFF.